This passage covers 5 T cell receptor beta chains from one sample sequenced in a study of blood T cell repertoires in COVID-19. Assay: immunoSEQ multiplex PCR; the TCRdb copy retains only in-frame clones and omits some. The sample lists about 270,000 clones; roughly 85% were seen once. The sample was PBMCs or T cells enriched from blood (not recorded which). Receptors were obtained from a woman in her forties or fifties with acute COVID-19.

This clone appeared many times. This chain uses TRBV5-4 with TRBJ1-1; weak D call: TRBD1 (6 bases). V lost 0 bases and J 4 bases, leaving 13 bases between the germline ends. Per germline, CDR1 SGHNT and CDR2 YYREEE (reference sequence). CDR3 length: 15 residues. The CDR3 is CASSLGQVSGTEAFF. As DNA, the CDR3 is TGTGCCAGCAGCTTGGGACAGGTCTCGGGCACTGAAGCTTTCTTT.

The rearrangement joins TRBV6-6 to TRBJ1-2; weak D call: TRBD1 (6 bases). V shed 6 bases and J shed 2 bases, with 10 bases lying between them. Germline CDR1 is MNHNY and CDR2 is SVGAGI (reference sequence). The CDR3 sequence is 13 residues long. The CDR3 region has the DNA TGTGCCAGCAGACCAGGACAGAACTATGGCTACACCTTC. Translating gives CASRPGQNYGYTF.

The CDR3 spells CASGQGADTEAFF. DNA for the CDR3: TGCGCCAGCGGACAGGGGGCAGATACTGAAGCTTTCTTT. The chain carries TRBV5-1 and TRBJ1-1; 11 nucleotides align to TRBD1. This CDR3 spans 13 amino acids. V was pared by 7 bases and J by 5 bases, with 4 bases of the junction left unmatched. CDR1 is SGHRS, CDR2 YFSETQ, per germline.

This chain links TRBV29-1 with TRBJ1-1; D is perhaps TRBD1 (5 bases). Germline V lookup: CDR1 SQVTM, CDR2 ANQGSEA. With 2 bases removed from V and 7 bases from J, the gap between germline ends came to 11 bases. This CDR3 spans 12 amino acids. CDR3: CSVEKGAVEAFF. The CDR3, as DNA: TGCAGCGTTGAAAAAGGGGCAGTTGAAGCTTTCTTT.

The chain links TRBV30 to TRBJ1-5, with D tentatively TRBD1 (6 bases). The germline gives CDR1 GTSNPN, CDR2 SVGIG (reference sequence). Between the trimmed V and J ends, which lost 4 bases and 3 bases, there was a span of 10 bases. This CDR3 has 13 amino acids. CDR3 sequence (DNA): TGTGCCTGGAACACAGGGCTCAATCAGCCCCAGCATTTT. It encodes CAWNTGLNQPQHF.